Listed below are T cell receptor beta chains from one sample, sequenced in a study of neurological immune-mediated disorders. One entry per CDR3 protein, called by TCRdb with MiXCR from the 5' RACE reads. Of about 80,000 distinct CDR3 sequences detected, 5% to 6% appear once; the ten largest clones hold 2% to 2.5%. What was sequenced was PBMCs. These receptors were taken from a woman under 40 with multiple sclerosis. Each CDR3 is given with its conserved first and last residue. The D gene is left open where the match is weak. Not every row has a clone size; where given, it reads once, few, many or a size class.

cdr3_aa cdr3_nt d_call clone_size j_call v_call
CASSERRLPQHQPQHF TGCGCCAGCAGTGAGAGACGACTGCCCCAACATCAGCCCCAGCATTTT - many TRBJ1-5 TRBV5-1
CASSKGPLPNYGYTF TGTGCCAGCAGTAAAGGACCCTTACCTAACTATGGCTACACCTTC - many TRBJ1-2 TRBV6-5
CASSAWTIRGSGELFF TGTGCCAGCAGCGCGTGGACCATAAGGGGATCCGGGGAGCTGTTTTTT - many TRBJ2-2 TRBV5-6
CANSVGTGSNQPQHF TGTGCCAACAGCGTTGGGACAGGGTCAAATCAGCCCCAGCATTTT TRBD1 - TRBJ1-5 TRBV9
CASSADRQYGYTF TGCGCCAGCAGCGCGGACAGGCAGTATGGCTACACCTTC TRBD1 many TRBJ1-2 TRBV4-1
CASSPPSSGNEQFF TGTGCCAGCTCACCACCGTCGTCCGGGAATGAGCAGTTCTTC - - TRBJ2-1 TRBV18
CSARGIAGGSYNEQFF TGCAGTGCCCGGGGGATAGCGGGAGGGTCCTACAATGAGCAGTTCTTC TRBD2 many TRBJ2-1 TRBV20-1
CASSLRHTGELFF TGTGCCAGCAGCTTACGGCACACCGGGGAGCTGTTTTTT - many TRBJ2-2 TRBV7-8
CSAQMVGGRNDQPQHF TGCAGTGCTCAGATGGTCGGAGGCAGAAATGATCAGCCCCAGCATTTT - many TRBJ1-5 TRBV20-1
CASSLGNQNYEQYF TGTGCCAGCAGCTTAGGAAACCAAAACTACGAGCAGTACTTC - few TRBJ2-7 TRBV7-9
CASRSMGGAHQPQHF TGTGCCAGCCGCAGTATGGGGGGCGCGCATCAGCCCCAGCATTTT - - TRBJ1-5 TRBV18
CASSLGGGPGYEQYF TGTGCCAGCAGTTTAGGGGGAGGGCCGGGATACGAGCAGTACTTC TRBD2 many TRBJ2-7 TRBV27
CASSLAAGRGSYEQYF TGCGCCAGCAGCTTGGCCGCGGGACGCGGCTCCTACGAGCAGTACTTC - many TRBJ2-7 TRBV5-1
CATSRDPSHVVAFF TGTGCCACCAGCAGAGATCCCTCCCACGTGGTAGCTTTCTTT - few TRBJ1-1 TRBV15
CASSLRGLGTVATEAFF TGCGCCAGCAGCTTGAGGGGGCTTGGGACAGTGGCCACTGAAGCTTTCTTT TRBD1 many TRBJ1-1 TRBV5-1
CSASSNTGELFF TGCAGTGCTAGTTCGAACACCGGGGAGCTGTTTTTT - many TRBJ2-2 TRBV20-1
CAISDGQGSDNEQFF TGTGCCATCAGTGATGGCCAGGGGAGCGACAATGAGCAGTTCTTC - many TRBJ2-1 TRBV10-3
CASSLGGTSGNRGEQFF TGTGCCAGCAGCTTGGGAGGGACTAGCGGAAACCGAGGCGAGCAGTTCTTC TRBD2 few TRBJ2-1 TRBV11-2
CSATLGRGGNEQFF TGCAGTGCTACTCTTGGGCGGGGGGGCAATGAGCAGTTCTTC TRBD2 many TRBJ2-1 TRBV20-1
CASSFTGTENSPLHF TGTGCCAGCAGCTTTACCGGGACCGAAAATTCACCCCTCCACTTT - many TRBJ1-6 TRBV5-6
CAISELWEGVEQFF TGTGCCATCAGTGAGCTCTGGGAGGGAGTTGAGCAGTTCTTC TRBD2 many TRBJ2-1 TRBV10-3
CASAVSRGDYGYTF TGTGCCAGCGCAGTCAGCAGGGGTGACTATGGCTACACCTTC - few TRBJ1-2 TRBV6-5
CASSALKRGGSYNEQFF TGTGCCAGCAGCGCTCTCAAGCGGGGGGGCTCCTACAATGAGCAGTTCTTC TRBD2 many TRBJ2-1 TRBV9
CSASGTGSSGANVLTF TGCAGTGCTAGCGGGACAGGGAGCTCTGGGGCCAACGTCCTGACTTTC TRBD1 many TRBJ2-6 TRBV20-1
CASSSLPSGSSDEQFF TGTGCCAGCAGTTCCTTGCCTAGCGGGAGTTCCGATGAGCAGTTCTTC TRBD2 few TRBJ2-1 TRBV28
CSVGGAGGTDTQYF TGCAGCGTTGGGGGCGCCGGGGGCACAGATACGCAGTATTTT - - TRBJ2-3 TRBV29-1